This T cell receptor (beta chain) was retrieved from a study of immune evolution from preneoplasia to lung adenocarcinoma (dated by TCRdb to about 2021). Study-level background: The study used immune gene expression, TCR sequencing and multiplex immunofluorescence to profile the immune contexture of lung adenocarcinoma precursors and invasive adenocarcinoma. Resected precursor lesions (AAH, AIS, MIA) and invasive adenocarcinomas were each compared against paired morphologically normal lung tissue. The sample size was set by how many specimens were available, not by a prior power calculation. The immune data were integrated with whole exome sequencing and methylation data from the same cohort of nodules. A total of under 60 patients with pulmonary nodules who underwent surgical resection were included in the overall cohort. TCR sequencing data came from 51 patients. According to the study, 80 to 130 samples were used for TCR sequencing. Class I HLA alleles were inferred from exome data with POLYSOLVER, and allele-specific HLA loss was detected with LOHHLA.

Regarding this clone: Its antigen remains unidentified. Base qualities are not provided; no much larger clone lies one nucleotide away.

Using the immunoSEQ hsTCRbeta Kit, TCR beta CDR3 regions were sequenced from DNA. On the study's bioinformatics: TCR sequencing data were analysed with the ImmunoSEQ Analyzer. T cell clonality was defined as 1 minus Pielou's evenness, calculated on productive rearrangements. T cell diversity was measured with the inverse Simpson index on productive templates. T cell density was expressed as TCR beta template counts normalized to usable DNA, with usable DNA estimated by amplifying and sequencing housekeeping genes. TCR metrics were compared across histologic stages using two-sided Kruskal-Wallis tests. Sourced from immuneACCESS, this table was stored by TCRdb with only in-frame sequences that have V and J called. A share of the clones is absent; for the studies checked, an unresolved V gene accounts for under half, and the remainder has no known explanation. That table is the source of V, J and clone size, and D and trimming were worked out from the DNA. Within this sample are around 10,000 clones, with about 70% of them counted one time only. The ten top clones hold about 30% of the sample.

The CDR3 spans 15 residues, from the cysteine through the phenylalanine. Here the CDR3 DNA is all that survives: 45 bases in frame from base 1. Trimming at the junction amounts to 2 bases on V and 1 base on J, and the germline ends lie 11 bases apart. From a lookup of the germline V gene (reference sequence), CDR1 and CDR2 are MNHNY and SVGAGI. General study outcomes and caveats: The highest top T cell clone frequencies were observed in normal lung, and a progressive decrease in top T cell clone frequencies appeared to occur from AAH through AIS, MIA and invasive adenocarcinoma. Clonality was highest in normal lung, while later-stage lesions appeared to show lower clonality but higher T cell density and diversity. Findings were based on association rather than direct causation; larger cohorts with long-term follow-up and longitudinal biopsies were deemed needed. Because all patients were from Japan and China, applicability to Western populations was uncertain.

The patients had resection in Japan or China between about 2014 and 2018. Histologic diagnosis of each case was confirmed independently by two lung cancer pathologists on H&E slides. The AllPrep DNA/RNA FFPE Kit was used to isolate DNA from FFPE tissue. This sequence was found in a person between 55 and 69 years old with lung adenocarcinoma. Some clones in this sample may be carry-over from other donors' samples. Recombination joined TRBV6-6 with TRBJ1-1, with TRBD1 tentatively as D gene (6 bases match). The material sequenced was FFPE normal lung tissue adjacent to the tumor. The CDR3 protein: CASSYADRRNTEAFF. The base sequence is TGTGCCAGCAGTTACGCCGACAGGAGGAACACTGAAGCTTTCTTT.